The rows below give T cell receptor beta chains drawn from one sample of a study of cytomegalovirus exposure and HLA in healthy donors. Assay used: immunoSEQ multiplex PCR; TCRdb lists only in-frame clones, some missing. The sample table includes about 210,000 clones. Sequencing used PBMCs. Source of these receptors: a woman in her twenties or thirties in good health and CMV-seropositive. Both conserved end residues are part of each CDR3. Fields, in order: V gene, CDR3 protein.

>TRBV5-4
CASSSGGTGAPRPYF
>TRBV10-1
CASSESTLSEAFF
>TRBV5-1
CASSPTSGAYNEQFF
>TRBV4-3
CASSLYEAGVYEQYF
>TRBV28
CASSLSRTEAFF
>TRBV27
CASSLRRSGELFF
>TRBV4-1
CASSQDPAGNYEQYF
>TRBV7-8
CASSLMGTSSYEQYF
>TRBV2
CASRGGTSGRNEQFF
>TRBV6-1
CASMGTSGTYNEQFF
>TRBV7-9
CASSLFEGEGNEQFF
>TRBV7-2
CASRLPGKDSQHSPLHF
>TRBV7-8
CASSLGTWVTRVDSNQPQHF
>TRBV4-1
CASSPGTPGGIEAFF
>TRBV6-5
CASRVSLGRADTQYF
>TRBV11-2
CASSLNTGVWNEKLFF